This passage covers 5 T cell receptor beta chains from one sample sequenced in a study of T cells in Graves' hyperthyroidism and ophthalmopathy. RNA transcripts gave rise to amplified TCR beta CDR3 regions. During a first-round RT-PCR of the TCR CDR3, the HTBI primer set was used. MiXCR was run by TCRdb on the multiplex PCR reads, yielding one entry per CDR3 protein. The sample lists about 640,000 distinct CDR3 sequences, less than 25% occurring once. The sequenced sample was blood. These receptors all stem from a man aged 30 to 45 with Graves' ophthalmopathy.

The J gene is TRBJ2-3, the V gene TRBV6-5; D not certain. This CDR3 comprises 14 residues. Trimming cost V 0 bases and J 3 bases, with 7 bases left between them. CDR1 and CDR2 from the germline V gene are MNHEY and SVGAGI. The CDR3 loop reads CASSYSSETDTQYF. CDR3 sequence (DNA): TGTGCCAGCAGTTACTCGTCAGAAACAGATACGCAGTATTTT.

The sample holds a few counts of this clonotype. The rearrangement links TRBV18 to TRBJ2-5, with D hard to call. There are 16 residues in the CDR3. Trimming left V 0 bases short and J 5 bases short, with 16 bases between. The germline gives CDR1 KGHSH, CDR2 LQKENI. The CDR3 coding sequence is TGTGCCAGCTCACCACCGGAAGCCCAACCCGGTGAGACCCAGTACTTC. It translates to CASSPPEAQPGETQYF.

The V and J genes are TRBV11-1 and TRBJ2-3, with 12 bases identical to TRBD2. J gave up 2 bases and V 5 bases, and 5 bases lay outside the gene matches. Germline V lookup: CDR1 SGHAT, CDR2 FQDESV (reference sequence). The CDR3 totals 16 residues. The CDR3 sequence is CASSPGLAGFTDTQYF. The DNA of the CDR3 is TGTGCCAGCAGCCCCGGACTAGCGGGGTTCACAGATACGCAGTATTTT.

V is TRBV2 and J is TRBJ2-3, with 9 bases aligning to TRBD2. Germline V gene lookup returns CDR1 SNHLY and CDR2 FYNNEI. The V and J ends lost 8 bases and 2 bases, in that order; junction bases with no gene match: 5. The CDR3 covers 14 residues. CDR3 loop: CASDGLALTDTQYF. The CDR3 DNA reads TGTGCCAGCGACGGACTAGCGCTCACAGATACGCAGTATTTT.

Ten or more counts support this clonotype. V and J are TRBV11-2 and TRBJ2-7; no reliable D call. The CDR3 extends over 13 amino acids. Trimming cost V 6 bases and J 6 bases, with 15 bases left between them. CDR1 and CDR2 from the germline V gene are SGHAT and FQNNGV. This CDR3 is CASRPGGLPEQYF. Written as DNA, the CDR3 is TGTGCCAGCAGACCGGGTGGTTTGCCCGAGCAGTACTTC.